A selection of T cell receptor beta chains follows, all from one sample in a study of blood T cells in healthy people across ages. TCRdb independently ran MiXCR on the 5' RACE reads; one entry per CDR3 protein. The sample consists of hundreds of thousands of distinct CDR3 sequences, about 29% of them appearing once. These data were likewise used in another study, on T cells of mothers and their children.

Sample: blood. The receptors were sampled from a boy between 2 and 10 years old in good health. CDR3s include the opening cysteine and the closing phenylalanine or tryptophan. The D gene is left open where the match is weak. Clone sizes are given selectively: once, few, many, or a class where the clone is expanded.

clone size | D gene | J gene | V gene | CDR3 DNA | CDR3 protein
. | TRBD1 | TRBJ1-3 | TRBV2 | TGTGCCAGCAGTGGGGACAGTCCGGGAGGAAACACCATATATTTT | CASSGDSPGGNTIYF
. | . | TRBJ1-1 | TRBV19 | TGTGCCAGTAGTATCGGCACGAACACTGAAGCTTTCTTT | CASSIGTNTEAFF
. | . | TRBJ2-1 | TRBV27 | TGTGCCAGCAGCTTCGCCACCTACAATGAGCAGTTCTTC | CASSFATYNEQFF
. | TRBD2 | TRBJ2-5 | TRBV24-1 | TGTGCCACCAGTGATGGGACTAGCGGACAAGAGACCCAGTACTTC | CATSDGTSGQETQYF
. | . | TRBJ2-4 | TRBV12-3/TRBV12-4 | TGTGCCAGCAGACTTACAGGGGACTGGAACTACTTC | CASRLTGDWNYF
. | TRBD1 | TRBJ1-1 | TRBV7-9 | TGTGCCAGCAGCGAGGGACAGGGGGCTAGGGGTACTGAAGCTTTCTTT | CASSEGQGARGTEAFF
few | . | TRBJ2-2 | TRBV29-1 | TGCAGCGTGGAAAGTGGGGGGAGTGGAGGGGAGCTGTTTTTT | CSVESGGSGGELFF
. | . | TRBJ2-1 | TRBV7-2 | TGTGCCAGCAGCTTATTCATCAGCTTTTACTCCTACAATGAGCAGTTCTTC | CASSLFISFYSYNEQFF
. | . | TRBJ2-5 | TRBV4-3 | TGCGCCAGCAGCCAAGATCGAAGCCAGTGGGAGACCCAGTACTTC | CASSQDRSQWETQYF
. | . | TRBJ2-4 | TRBV29-1 | TGCAGCGTAGAAGAACAGGGAAACATTCAGTACTTC | CSVEEQGNIQYF
. | . | TRBJ2-1 | TRBV5-1 | TGCGCCAGCAGCTTGGAGCTAGCCAGAGCCAATGAGCAGTTCTTC | CASSLELARANEQFF
. | TRBD1 | TRBJ2-5 | TRBV6-5 | TGTGCCAGCAGTTACTCGTTGCCGGGACAGAGGGGCCAGTACTTC | CASSYSLPGQRGQYF
. | TRBD2 | TRBJ2-1 | TRBV20-1 | TGCAGTGCTAGATTGGTAGCGGGGGTCTACTCCTACAATGAGCAGTTCTTC | CSARLVAGVYSYNEQFF
. | TRBD2 | TRBJ2-7 | TRBV12-3/TRBV12-4 | TGTGCCAGCAGGCGAGGGACTACCCCGTCCTACGAGCAGTACTTC | CASRRGTTPSYEQYF
. | . | TRBJ2-1 | TRBV25-1 | TGTGCCAGCAGTGAATACAGAATCGATGAGCAGTTCTTC | CASSEYRIDEQFF
few | . | TRBJ2-2 | TRBV6-5 | TGTGCCAGCAGTTACTCTGGAGGGGCCTCGAACACCGGGGAGCTGTTTTTT | CASSYSGGASNTGELFF
few | . | TRBJ1-3 | TRBV4-2 | TGTGCCAGCAGCGACGCCGGGACGGTGGCTGGAAACACCATATATTTT | CASSDAGTVAGNTIYF
few | . | TRBJ2-1 | TRBV3-1 | TGTGCCAGCAGCCCCCGGGACGGAAACAATGAGCAGTTCTTC | CASSPRDGNNEQFF
. | TRBD2 | TRBJ2-1 | TRBV3-1 | TGTGCCAGCAGCCAACTCCCTGGGACTAGCGGGATCTTTGAGCAGTTCTTC | CASSQLPGTSGIFEQFF
. | . | TRBJ1-1 | TRBV7-2 | TGTGCCAGCAGCTTAGCACCAGGGAGCACTGAAGCTTTCTTT | CASSLAPGSTEAFF
. | TRBD2 | TRBJ2-3 | TRBV18 | TGTGCCAGCTCACCTCCGGGACTAGCAACAGATACGCAGTATTTT | CASSPPGLATDTQYF
. | TRBD1 | TRBJ1-4 | TRBV12-3/TRBV12-4 | TGTGCCAGCAGGGCCGGGACAGCTAATGAAAAACTGTTTTTT | CASRAGTANEKLFF
few | TRBD1 | TRBJ2-5 | TRBV28 | TGTGCCAGCAGTTTATGGAGGGGGCAAGGCCAAGAGACCCAGTACTTC | CASSLWRGQGQETQYF
few | . | TRBJ2-7 | TRBV27 | TGTGCCAGCAGTGGGCGCGGGGGCGCTTACGAGCAGTACTTC | CASSGRGGAYEQYF
few | . | TRBJ1-3 | TRBV24-1 | TGTGCCACCAGTGATTTGGTGGAGGGTCGGTCTGGAAACACCATATATTTT | CATSDLVEGRSGNTIYF
many | . | TRBJ2-7 | TRBV19 | TGTGCCAGTAGCTCCCTCGGAGCTACGCGGGAGCAGTACTTC | CASSSLGATREQYF
. | . | TRBJ2-1 | TRBV5-1 | TGCGCCAGCAGCCCTCTGATCTTAGGGAGCTCCTACAATGAGCAGTTCTTC | CASSPLILGSSYNEQFF
few | TRBD1 | TRBJ1-1 | TRBV29-1 | TGCAGCGGGTACCGGACAGGCAATGAAGCTTTCTTT | CSGYRTGNEAFF
. | . | TRBJ2-7 | TRBV20-1 | TGCAGTGCTACTCTGGATCGCGGCTACGAGCAGTACTTC | CSATLDRGYEQYF
. | TRBD1 | TRBJ1-5 | TRBV10-3 | TGTGCCATCATCGATCGGACAGGGGGCTTGCCAGTTAGCAATCAGCCCCAGCATTTT | CAIIDRTGGLPVSNQPQHF
few | . | TRBJ1-1 | TRBV20-1 | TGCAGTGCTAGAGATTTCCGGGCCAACACTGAAGCTTTCTTT | CSARDFRANTEAFF
. | . | TRBJ1-1 | TRBV12-3/TRBV12-4 | TGTGCCAGCAGTTTCGACCCCTACACTGAAGCTTTCTTT | CASSFDPYTEAFF
. | . | TRBJ1-1 | TRBV2 | TGTGCCATCCTCCCCCGGGCGAACACTGAAGCTTTCTTT | CAILPRANTEAFF
. | TRBD1 | TRBJ1-1 | TRBV20-1 | TGCAGTGCGGGACAGCCGGTCACCGAAGCTTTCTTT | CSAGQPVTEAFF
few | . | TRBJ2-1 | TRBV20-1 | TGCAGTGCTAGACCGTCCCGGGACGAGCAGTTCTTC | CSARPSRDEQFF
. | . | TRBJ2-7 | TRBV6-2/TRBV6-3 | TGTGCCAGTAATAGTGATTCCTACGAGCAGTACTTC | CASNSDSYEQYF
once | TRBD2 | TRBJ2-2 | TRBV12-3/TRBV12-4 | TGTGCCAGCAGTTCTTCTTCACCCATAGCGGGAGGGATGGCCGGGGAGCTGTTTTTT | CASSSSSPIAGGMAGELFF
few | TRBD2 | TRBJ2-1 | TRBV20-1 | TGCAGTGCTAGAGTCTACCCTAGCGGGGGGGCAATTGGCAATGAGCAGTTCTTC | CSARVYPSGGAIGNEQFF
. | . | TRBJ1-1 | TRBV5-1 | TGCGCCAGCAGCCCGGAACGGAGCGGGGGCACTGAAGCTTTCTTT | CASSPERSGGTEAFF
. | . | TRBJ1-5 | TRBV24-1 | TGTGCCACCAGTGATTCGGGGTCTCAGCCCCAGCATTTT | CATSDSGSQPQHF
few | . | TRBJ1-4 | TRBV9 | TGTGCCAGCAGCGCCGACAGCCTTAATGAAAAACTGTTTTTT | CASSADSLNEKLFF
. | . | TRBJ2-4 | TRBV12-3/TRBV12-4 | TGTGCCAGCAGGAAGACAGGCGCTCTTAAATTCATTCAGTACTTC | CASRKTGALKFIQYF
. | . | TRBJ2-1 | TRBV24-1 | TGTGCCACCAATGACCCTGTTACCAATGAGCAGTTCTTC | CATNDPVTNEQFF
many | TRBD2 | TRBJ2-1 | TRBV20-1 | TGCAGTGCCGTTCTTCAAACTAGCGGGAGAGGTAATGAGCAGTTCTTC | CSAVLQTSGRGNEQFF
few | . | TRBJ1-3 | TRBV7-8 | TGTGCCAGCAGCTTAGTAGACTCTGGAAACACCATATATTTT | CASSLVDSGNTIYF
few | . | TRBJ2-5 | TRBV5-1 | TGCGCCAGCAGCTTGGAGGGCGGGCTGGACCAAGAGACCCAGTACTTC | CASSLEGGLDQETQYF
. | TRBD2 | TRBJ2-7 | TRBV9 | TGTGCCAGCAGCGGCTCATCTAGCGGGCGATCCTACGAGCAGTACTTC | CASSGSSSGRSYEQYF
few | . | TRBJ2-2 | TRBV10-2 | TGCGCCAGCAGTGAGGGCGGGGTGGGGGAGCTGTTTTTT | CASSEGGVGELFF
. | . | TRBJ1-5 | TRBV27 | TGTGCCAGCAGTTTGGGACAAGGAAAGCCCCAGCATTTT | CASSLGQGKPQHF
few | . | TRBJ1-6 | TRBV6-5 | TGTGCCAGCACCTTGGCCTTCCCCCTCAATAATTCACCCCTCCACTTT | CASTLAFPLNNSPLHF
few | TRBD1 | TRBJ2-1 | TRBV12-3/TRBV12-4 | TGTGCCAGCAGTTTAAGTGAAAGGACAGGGTCCGGAGAGCAGTTCTTC | CASSLSERTGSGEQFF
. | . | TRBJ2-6 | TRBV6-2/TRBV6-3 | TGTGCCAGCAGTCGACCGAGGGCCAACGTCCTGACTTTC | CASSRPRANVLTF
. | . | TRBJ1-2 | TRBV12-3/TRBV12-4 | TGTGCCAGCAGCATTACCGGGCCTGGGAAGGGAGGCTACACCTTC | CASSITGPGKGGYTF